Shown below are 19 T cell receptor beta chains from a single sample sequenced in a study of human T cells and chemical hapten exposure. TCRdb recomputed calls from the RACE reads with MiXCR, one row per CDR3 protein. Of some 180,000 distinct CDR3 sequences in the sample, around 23% were seen once. The sample's time point: patch test 3, about 24 weeks after DPC sensitization. Stated treatment: therapeutic diphenylcyclopropenone sensitization with weekly scalp DPC. The sample was whole blood, taken in connection with sensitization to the hapten diphenylcyclopropenone (DPC). These receptors all come from a woman aged 40 to 49 with alopecia areata. Some clones in this sample may be carry-over from other donors' samples.

This CDR3 is CASSYTAQYGDTQYF. In DNA, the CDR3 is TGTGCCAGCAGTTACACCGCTCAATATGGTGATACGCAGTATTTT. This chain links TRBV6-2 or TRBV6-3 with TRBJ2-3, with D unclear. In germline, CDR1 is MNHEY, CDR2 SVGEGT. This CDR3 has 15 amino acids. Trimming stripped 2 bases from V and 6 bases from J, with 15 bases between.

The chain uses TRBV12-5 and TRBJ2-7; D unclear. Trimming cost V 1 base and J 3 bases, with 7 bases left between them. CDR1 LGHNT and CDR2 FRNRAP come from the germline V gene. CDR3 size: 13 residues. The CDR3 sequence is CASGLDTNYEQYF. In nucleotides, the CDR3 is TGTGCTAGTGGTTTGGACACAAACTACGAGCAGTACTTC.

The table lists this clonotype with a few counts. CDR3 in amino acids: CASSGYEQYF. CDR3 in DNA: TGTGCCAGCAGTGGCTACGAGCAGTACTTC. The gene calls are TRBV28 and TRBJ2-7; D is unresolved. CDR1 is MDHEN, CDR2 SYDVKM, per germline. The CDR3 is 10 residues long. Trimming left V 5 bases short and J 3 bases short, with 2 bases between. Full variable domain (outside the CDR3, taken from reference TRBV28 and TRBJ2-7): DVKVTQSSRYLVKRTGEKVFLECVQDMDHENMFWYRQDPGLGLRLIYFSYDVKMKEKGDIPEGYSVSREKKERFSLILESASTNQTSMYLCASSGYEQYFGPGTRLTVT.

This clonotype was counted at least ten times. The V gene is TRBV28, the J gene TRBJ1-5; possible D gene TRBD1, 6 bases. In germline, CDR1 is MDHEN, CDR2 SYDVKM. The CDR3 has 16 amino acids. The V end was cut by 2 bases, the J end by 1 base, with 12 bases between. The CDR3 is CASSLSTQGSNQPQHF. CDR3 nucleotides: TGTGCCAGCAGTTTAAGTACACAGGGAAGCAATCAGCCCCAGCATTTT.

This clonotype came up a few times. The chain carries TRBV3-1 and TRBJ1-5, with TRBD1 matching over 8 bases. This CDR3 contains 14 residues. J gave up 7 bases and V 6 bases, and 8 bases lay outside the gene matches. Germline V gene lookup returns CDR1 LGHDT and CDR2 YNNKEL (reference sequence). The CDR3 here is CASSPGGPDQPQHF. CDR3 coding DNA: TGTGCCAGCAGTCCAGGGGGCCCCGACCAGCCCCAGCATTTT.

The sample holds a few counts of this clonotype. The chain joins TRBV28 to TRBJ2-1; D is unclear. Germline V gene lookup returns CDR1 MDHEN and CDR2 SYDVKM. CDR3 length equals 16 residues. Trimming left V 5 bases short and J 0 bases short, with 14 bases between. For the CDR3, the DNA is TGTGCCAGCAGTGATTGGGATACAAGCTCCTACAATGAGCAGTTCTTC. It specifies CASSDWDTSSYNEQFF.

The chain links TRBV27 to TRBJ1-6; D is unresolved. Germline V gives CDR1 MNHEY, CDR2 SMNVEV (reference sequence). CDR3 length: 14 residues. V was pared by 2 bases and J by 5 bases, with 7 bases between. Here the CDR3 DNA reads TGTGCCAGCAGTTTAAACGGGGATAATTCACCCCTCCACTTT. It encodes CASSLNGDNSPLHF.

This chain joins TRBV27 and TRBJ1-5; D is ambiguous. CDR3 size: 14 residues. Between the trimmed V and J ends, which lost 6 bases and 7 bases, there was a span of 16 bases. The germline CDR1 and CDR2 sequences are MNHEY and SMNVEV (reference sequence). CDR3 sequence reads: CASRWTTNGQPQHF. The DNA for the CDR3 is TGTGCCAGCAGATGGACTACAAACGGGCAGCCCCAGCATTTT.

The chain joins TRBV27 to TRBJ1-2; D ambiguous. This CDR3 has 15 amino acids. CDR1 MNHEY and CDR2 SMNVEV come from the germline V gene (reference sequence). The ends were cut back, 4 bases at V and 3 bases at J, with 15 bases in the middle. The chain's CDR3 is CASSSIGRADYGYTF. As DNA, the CDR3 is TGTGCCAGCAGTTCGATTGGTCGGGCGGACTATGGCTACACCTTC.

This clonotype was found a few times. The J gene is TRBJ2-2, the V gene TRBV7-9; D gene uncertain. V was cut by 1 base and J by 4 bases, with 4 bases left in between. This CDR3 is 13 amino acids long. CDR1 and CDR2 from the germline V gene are SEHNR and FQNEAQ (reference sequence). The CDR3: CASSLDGTGELFF. CDR3 sequence (DNA): TGTGCCAGCAGCTTAGACGGCACCGGGGAGCTGTTTTTT.

The sample holds a few counts of this clonotype. The chain is built from TRBV12-3 or TRBV12-4 and TRBJ2-7; TRBD1 agrees at 8 bases. Losses at the gene ends were 9 bases for V and 3 bases for J; bases not matched to a gene: 7. The CDR3 loop spans 13 amino acids. CDR3 coding DNA: TGTGCCAGTGGACAGGGCCGCATCTACGAGCAGTACTTC. This sequence encodes CASGQGRIYEQYF.

The chain links TRBV29-1 to TRBJ2-5, with D possibly TRBD2 on 6 matching bases. Germline loops: CDR1 SQVTM, CDR2 ANQGSEA. Between the trimmed V and J ends, which lost 4 bases and 5 bases, there was a span of 14 bases. The CDR3 has 13 amino acids. CDR3: CSVGPGGTETQYF. CDR3 sequence (DNA): TGCAGCGTTGGACCCGGCGGGACGGAGACCCAGTACTTC.

About this clonotype: Its ends do not fully match the called genes, so a read error is possible. The chain uses TRBV7-7 and TRBJ2-5; TRBD2 matches at 12 bases. This CDR3 comprises 16 residues. In germline, CDR1 is SSHAT, CDR2 FNYEAQ (reference sequence). DNA for the CDR3: TGTGCTAGCAGCAAAGGACTAGCGGGGTTAGAAGAGACCCAGTACTTC. Encoded protein: CASSKGLAGLEETQYF.

In this sample, this clonotype turned up once. The rearrangement joins TRBV29-1 to TRBJ2-1; 7 bases are shared with TRBD1. V was pared by 7 bases and J by 6 bases, with 3 bases of the junction left unmatched. CDR1 SQVTM and CDR2 ANQGSEA come from the germline V gene. CDR3 length: 11 residues. CDR3 sequence (DNA): TGCAGCGGACAGGGCGCCAATGAGCAGTTCTTC. It codes for CSGQGANEQFF.

This sequence joins TRBV20-1 and TRBJ1-1; TRBD1 agrees at 9 bases. The germline gives CDR1 DFQATT, CDR2 SNEGSKA (reference sequence). The V and J ends lost 7 bases and 7 bases, in that order; junction bases with no gene match: 13. The CDR3 spans 14 residues. The CDR3: CSDRGRGGGGEAFF. The DNA of the CDR3 is TGCAGTGACAGGGGGCGCGGAGGAGGGGGTGAAGCTTTCTTT.

The V gene is TRBV12-3 or TRBV12-4, the J gene TRBJ2-7; D not certain. Deletions cut 1 base from V and 3 bases from J, with 13 bases between. The CDR3 is 15 amino acids. The CDR3 bases are TGTGCCAGCAGTTTAGATAGGGCGTTTTACTACGAGCAGTACTTC. It codes for CASSLDRAFYYEQYF.

The CDR3 DNA is TGTGCCAGCAGCTTAGTGGAGGGGGCGTCGTATTTT. Residues: CASSLVEGASYF. The chain recombines TRBV11-2 with TRBJ2-3; the D gene is possibly TRBD1 (7 bases). The V end lost 1 base, the J end lost 14 bases, and 13 bases lay between the germline ends. This CDR3 comprises 12 residues. CDR1 is SGHAT, CDR2 FQNNGV, per germline.

The rearrangement links TRBV6-6 to TRBJ2-5; 8 bases fit TRBD1. Unmatched junction bases numbered 4, after V lost 8 bases and J lost 2 bases. Germline V lookup: CDR1 MNHNY, CDR2 SVGAGI (reference sequence). The CDR3 sequence is 13 residues long. As DNA, the CDR3 is TGTGCCAGCGGCAGGGGGCCTCAAGAGACCCAGTACTTC. The encoded protein is CASGRGPQETQYF.

In this sample, this clonotype turned up a few times. V gene TRBV29-1 combines with J gene TRBJ2-7, with 8 bases fitting TRBD1. Germline lookup yields CDR1 SQVTM and CDR2 ANQGSEA. J lost 0 bases, V lost 4 bases, and 8 bases had no gene match. This CDR3 contains 15 residues. Here the CDR3 DNA reads TGCAGCGTTGGAGAAGGGACAGGAAACTCCTACGAGCAGTACTTC. This translates into CSVGEGTGNSYEQYF.